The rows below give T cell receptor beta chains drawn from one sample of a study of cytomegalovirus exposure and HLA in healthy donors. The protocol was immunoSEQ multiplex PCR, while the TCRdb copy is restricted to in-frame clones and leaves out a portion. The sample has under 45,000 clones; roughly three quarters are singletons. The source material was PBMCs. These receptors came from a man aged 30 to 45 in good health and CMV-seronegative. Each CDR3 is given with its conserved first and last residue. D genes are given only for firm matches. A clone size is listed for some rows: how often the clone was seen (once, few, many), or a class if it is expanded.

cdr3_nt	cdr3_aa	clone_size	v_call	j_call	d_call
TGTGCCAGCAGCTTATTCCCCCTGGGCAGGGCCTCCTACGAGCAGTACTTC	CASSLFPLGRASYEQYF	.	TRBV7-9	TRBJ2-7	.
TGTGCCATTTCCCCAGGCCCTTCGAACGAGCAGTACTTC	CAISPGPSNEQYF	.	TRBV15	TRBJ2-7	.
TGTGCCAGCAGCGTAGGGGCTAGCGGGAGCCTGGGAGAGACCCAGTACTTC	CASSVGASGSLGETQYF	.	TRBV9	TRBJ2-5	TRBD2
TGCAGCGTTGTGGGGGCGAGCGGCTACACCTTC	CSVVGASGYTF	.	TRBV29-1	TRBJ1-2	.
TGCGCCAGCGGCCGAGGGGGACTGAACACTGAAGCTTTCTTT	CASGRGGLNTEAFF	.	TRBV5-1	TRBJ1-1	.
TGTGCCAGCACGTTCATGGACTTAAACTATGGCTACACCTTC	CASTFMDLNYGYTF	.	TRBV28	TRBJ1-2	.
TGTGCCAGCAGCTCCCACGAGGACAGGGTGGCTTTCTTT	CASSSHEDRVAFF	.	TRBV11-2	TRBJ1-1	TRBD1
TGCAGCGTTGACCAGGGGGTGGGCTATGGCTACACCTTC	CSVDQGVGYGYTF	.	TRBV29-1	TRBJ1-2	TRBD1
TGTGCCAGCAGGGACAGGGCTAATGAAAAACTGTTTTTT	CASRDRANEKLFF	.	TRBV2	TRBJ1-4	TRBD1
TGTGCCAGCAGTCCGCAGGGCGACTATGGCTACACCTTC	CASSPQGDYGYTF	.	TRBV6-1	TRBJ1-2	.
TGTGCCAGCTCACCTACTCAAAAGGGAGCGCCCCAGCATTTT	CASSPTQKGAPQHF	.	TRBV18	TRBJ1-5	.
TGTGCCAGCAGCTCGGACAGGCGGCGAGGCACCGGGGAGCTGTTTTTT	CASSSDRRRGTGELFF	.	TRBV7-8	TRBJ2-2	TRBD1
TGTGCCAGCAGTGTAAACAGGGGAATCGGAAACACCATATATTTT	CASSVNRGIGNTIYF	.	TRBV2	TRBJ1-3	TRBD1
TGTGCCAGCAGAATCTCCGGGGGGCCGAACAATGAGCAGTTCTTC	CASRISGGPNNEQFF	.	TRBV7-8	TRBJ2-1	.
TGTGCCAGCAGGACAGAGAGCGGGGAGCTGTTTTTT	CASRTESGELFF	.	TRBV6-6	TRBJ2-2	.
TGTGCCAGCAGCCCAAGGACTAGCGGGGGGTATACAGATACGCAGTATTTT	CASSPRTSGGYTDTQYF	.	TRBV7-2	TRBJ2-3	TRBD2
TGTGCCAGCTCACAGGGGACAGGCTCTCTTCAGCCCCAGCATTTT	CASSQGTGSLQPQHF	.	TRBV18	TRBJ1-5	TRBD1
TGCGCCAGCAGCCAAGAAGGGGGGACAGGGACAGATACGCAGTATTTT	CASSQEGGTGTDTQYF	.	TRBV4-3	TRBJ2-3	TRBD1
TGCAGTGCTGGAAGCAGGGACGAGCAGTACTTC	CSAGSRDEQYF	.	TRBV20-1	TRBJ2-7	.
TGTGCCAGCTCACCACAGAGACAGATAGAAGGAAACACCATATATTTT	CASSPQRQIEGNTIYF	few	TRBV18	TRBJ1-3	.
TGCGCCAGCAGTGCGAAAGGGAGGGGAACTGAAGCTTTCTTT	CASSAKGRGTEAFF	.	TRBV10-1	TRBJ1-1	.
TGCGCCAGCAGTGAGTCCCGGACAGGGAGCTACGAGCAGTACTTC	CASSESRTGSYEQYF	.	TRBV10-1	TRBJ2-7	TRBD1
TGTGCCAGTAGAATGGGGCAGGGAACATCCTACGAGCAGTACTTC	CASRMGQGTSYEQYF	.	TRBV19	TRBJ2-7	.
TGTGCCACCAGCAGCCATACGACAGGTGACTATGGCTACACCTTC	CATSSHTTGDYGYTF	.	TRBV15	TRBJ1-2	.
TGTGCCAGCTCACCACCGGGAGGCTATGGCTACACCTTC	CASSPPGGYGYTF	.	TRBV18	TRBJ1-2	.
TGCGCCAGCAGCTTGTCACTAGCGAGCACAGATACGCAGTATTTT	CASSLSLASTDTQYF	few	TRBV5-1	TRBJ2-3	TRBD2
TGTGCCAGCAGCTTAGATGAGGGGGCAGGTACAGATACGCAGTATTTT	CASSLDEGAGTDTQYF	.	TRBV11-2	TRBJ2-3	TRBD1
TGCAGCGTGGGGCAGGCACAACTAAACTATGGCTACACCTTC	CSVGQAQLNYGYTF	.	TRBV29-1	TRBJ1-2	.
TGTGCCAGCAGTGCTCCGGGACAGCTAGATACGCAGTATTTT	CASSAPGQLDTQYF	.	TRBV28	TRBJ2-3	TRBD1
TGCGCCAGCAGTGAACTAGCGGGAGCCGGGGAGCTGTTTTTT	CASSELAGAGELFF	.	TRBV10-1	TRBJ2-2	TRBD2
TGTGCCAGTAGACGTGCGGGTCGAAACACCATATATTTT	CASRRAGRNTIYF	few	TRBV19	TRBJ1-3	.
TGCGCCAGCAGCCCCGGGACAGGGTCCGCCTATGGCTACACCTTC	CASSPGTGSAYGYTF	.	TRBV5-1	TRBJ1-2	TRBD1
TGTGCCAGCAGTTTCATTCGACTAGCGGGGGAACAAGAGACCCAGTACTTC	CASSFIRLAGEQETQYF	few	TRBV28	TRBJ2-5	TRBD2
TGTGCCAGCAGCCGAGACACGGCGGGCTATGGCTACACCTTC	CASSRDTAGYGYTF	.	TRBV6-5	TRBJ1-2	.
TGCGCCAGCAGCTTGTCACAGAACTACTATGGCTACACCTTC	CASSLSQNYYGYTF	.	TRBV5-1	TRBJ1-2	.
TGCGCCAGCAGCCAAGAACGACAGGGGTTCGAGACCCAGTACTTC	CASSQERQGFETQYF	once	TRBV4-3	TRBJ2-5	TRBD1
TGTGCCATCAGGGGGGACAACGGGCCCTACGAGCAGTACTTC	CAIRGDNGPYEQYF	few	TRBV10-3	TRBJ2-7	.
TGCGCCAGCAGCCCTATTAGTGCGGGCGAGCAGTACTTC	CASSPISAGEQYF	.	TRBV5-1	TRBJ2-7	.
TGTGCCAGCAGCCGACGGGGGGGCAACTACGAGCAGTACTTC	CASSRRGGNYEQYF	.	TRBV7-2	TRBJ2-7	TRBD2
TGTGCCGGATCAACATTTCAATATGGGCCCGGGGAGCTGTTTTTT	CAGSTFQYGPGELFF	.	TRBV5-4	TRBJ2-2	.